This is a list of T cell receptor beta chains from one sample in a study of cytomegalovirus exposure and HLA in healthy donors. The method was immunoSEQ multiplex PCR; TCRdb's version includes in-frame clones alone and lacks a portion of them. The sample gives around 160,000 clones, roughly 80% of which show up once; 2% to 2.5% is in the top ten. The sample comprised PBMCs. The receptor source for this set is a man over 45 in good health and CMV-seropositive. Each CDR3 is given with its conserved first and last residue. Each record gives: V gene, clone size, D gene, J gene, CDR3 protein, CDR3 DNA. D genes are given only for firm matches. A row's size may be missing; if present it is once, few, many or a size class.

TRBV7-8,few,NA,TRBJ1-1,CASSLGGRNTEAFF,TGTGCCAGCAGCTTAGGGGGCCGGAACACTGAAGCTTTCTTT
TRBV27,NA,NA,TRBJ2-1,CASSESSSEQFF,TGTGCCAGCAGTGAATCTAGTAGCGAGCAGTTCTTC
TRBV7-3,NA,NA,TRBJ2-2,CASSFEGGTGELFF,TGTGCCAGCAGCTTCGAGGGAGGAACCGGGGAGCTGTTTTTT
TRBV19,NA,NA,TRBJ2-5,CASMETATQETQYF,TGTGCCAGTATGGAGACCGCCACTCAAGAGACCCAGTACTTC
TRBV19,NA,NA,TRBJ2-3,CASSIVADTQYF,TGTGCCAGTAGTATTGTAGCAGATACGCAGTATTTT
TRBV5-4,NA,TRBD2,TRBJ2-2,CASRAGGSGGLTNTGELFF,TGTGCCAGCAGGGCGGGAGGTAGCGGGGGACTTACGAACACCGGGGAGCTGTTTTTT
TRBV7-7,NA,TRBD1,TRBJ2-5,CASSLVGQGARETQYF,TGTGCCAGCAGCTTAGTGGGGCAGGGGGCACGGGAGACCCAGTACTTC
TRBV9,NA,TRBD1,TRBJ1-2,CASSPVTGANYGYTF,TGTGCCAGCAGCCCTGTGACAGGGGCGAACTATGGCTACACCTTC
TRBV7-9,NA,NA,TRBJ1-6,CASSLPGDDNSPLHF,TGTGCCAGCAGCTTACCGGGTGATGATAATTCACCCCTCCACTTT
TRBV18,few,NA,TRBJ1-5,CASSPGSQGSNQPQHF,TGTGCCAGCTCACCAGGGTCCCAGGGGAGCAATCAGCCCCAGCATTTT
TRBV2,NA,NA,TRBJ1-4,CASRAERAAHEKLFF,TGTGCCAGCAGGGCTGAGCGAGCTGCCCATGAAAAACTGTTTTTT
TRBV5-1,NA,NA,TRBJ2-7,CASSHPGHPYEQYF,TGCGCCAGCAGCCACCCGGGACACCCCTACGAGCAGTACTTC
TRBV7-2,NA,NA,TRBJ1-1,CASRSGARGNTEAFF,TGTGCCAGCAGATCAGGCGCCAGGGGGAACACTGAAGCTTTCTTT
TRBV11-2,NA,NA,TRBJ2-3,CASSLLGSLSTDTQYF,TGTGCCAGCAGCTTACTGGGGAGTCTCAGCACAGATACGCAGTATTTT
TRBV11-1,NA,TRBD1,TRBJ1-6,CASSRDRVNSPLHF,TGTGCCAGCAGCCGAGACAGGGTTAATTCACCCCTCCACTTT
TRBV5-1,NA,TRBD2,TRBJ2-3,CASSGAASGGTDTQYF,TGCGCCAGCAGCGGCGCGGCTAGCGGGGGGACAGATACGCAGTATTTT
TRBV5-1,NA,NA,TRBJ1-3,CASSLRPGGDYSGNTIYF,TGCGCCAGCAGCTTACGTCCCGGGGGGGATTACTCTGGAAACACCATATATTTT
TRBV19,few,TRBD1,TRBJ2-7,CASSQGAAPYEQYF,TGTGCCAGTAGCCAGGGGGCGGCTCCCTACGAGCAGTACTTC
TRBV7-9,NA,TRBD2,TRBJ2-1,CASRQRTTGGHVYNEQFF,TGTGCCAGCAGGCAACGCACTACGGGGGGGCACGTCTACAATGAGCAGTTCTTC
TRBV7-8,NA,NA,TRBJ1-5,CASSLAYGTLRNQPQHF,TGTGCCAGCAGCTTAGCGTACGGGACACTCCGGAATCAGCCCCAGCATTTT
TRBV4-1,NA,NA,TRBJ1-2,CASSQVTHSLANYGYTF,TGCGCCAGCAGCCAAGTAACCCACAGCTTAGCTAACTATGGCTACACCTTC
TRBV6-6,NA,TRBD2,TRBJ2-1,CASSPLRGAGNEQFF,TGTGCCAGCAGCCCTCTGCGGGGGGCCGGGAATGAGCAGTTCTTC